This TCR beta chain was sequenced for a study of T cells after yellow fever vaccination. Study in general: The authors prepared low-cell-number fractions using SMART-Seq v4 Ultra Low Input. Study-wide results and limits: There was a small share of clonotypes that showed up in both the CD4 and CD8 compartments. Boosting was followed by the reappearance of most primary-vaccination clones (around 95% CD4, around 90% CD8).

The CDR3 extends over 15 amino acids. The J segment lost 6 bases and the V segment lost 8 bases, leaving 9 bases of the junction unmatched. Germline values: CDR1 MNHEY, CDR2 SMNVEV (reference sequence). TCRdb passed the 5' RACE reads through MiXCR, listing each CDR3 protein once. The data show over 200,000 distinct CDR3 sequences, less than 7.5% seen once. As for this clonotype: Its antigen is not identified.

The sequenced sample was CD4+ T cells sorted from PBMCs, obtained on the day of the yellow fever booster vaccination. The V call is TRBV27, the J call TRBJ2-2; 10 bases align to TRBD2. This receptor was obtained from a man aged 25-45 years who received the YFV17D yellow fever vaccine. CDR3 DNA: TGTGCCAGCCTCCGTCTAGCGGGAGATCCCGGGGAGCTGTTTTTT. Encoded protein: CASLRLAGDPGELFF.